The 3 T cell receptor beta chains given below trace back to one sample, sequenced in a study of blood T cell repertoires in COVID-19. Repertoires were generated with immunoSEQ multiplex PCR, while TCRdb's copy carries only in-frame clones and drops some. In the table there are under 150,000 clones, 90% of which are singletons. Sequenced input: peripheral blood. The receptors were sampled from a man aged 50-60 years with active COVID-19.

This clone showed up just once. The chain recombines TRBV27 with TRBJ2-1, with TRBD1 identical over 9 bases. There are 15 residues in the CDR3. CDR1 is MNHEY, CDR2 SMNVEV, per germline (reference sequence). V trimming: 3 bases; J trimming: 6 bases; junction bases outside the gene matches: 6. In DNA form, the CDR3 reads TGTGCCAGCAGTTTCCGGGACAGGGTGGGCAATGAGCAGTTCTTC. It is translated as CASSFRDRVGNEQFF.

The chain employs TRBV11-2 and TRBJ2-7, with TRBD1 as a possible D gene (6 bases). This CDR3 has 15 amino acids. The V end was cut by 5 bases, the J end by 2 bases, with 16 bases between. Germline V gene data show CDR1 as SGHAT and CDR2 as FQNNGV. CDR3 DNA sequence: TGTGCCAGCAGCCCCGACGCCGGGACAACCTACGAGCAGTACTTC. As protein: CASSPDAGTTYEQYF.

The gene calls are TRBV3-1 (or the pseudogene TRBV3-2) and TRBJ2-5; D perhaps matches TRBD2 (6 bases). The length of the CDR3 is 14 residues. Germline V lookup: CDR1 LGHDT, CDR2 YNNKEL (reference sequence). V lost 1 base and J 4 bases, leaving 10 bases between the germline ends. In nucleotides, the CDR3 is TGTGCCAGCAGCCAAGTGGGGGGACGAGAGACCCAGTACTTC. This codes for CASSQVGGRETQYF.